Sequencing of this T cell receptor beta chain was carried out in a study of T cell repertoires in Merkel cell carcinoma (dated by TCRdb to about 2019). About the study as a whole: The study excluded patients who had received intralesional immunotherapy or systemic immune checkpoint blockade before the biopsy. To be included, a subject needed both a diagnosis of MCPyV-positive Merkel cell carcinoma and tumor-infiltrating lymphocytes that had been successfully expanded in vitro. Tetramer sorting, cloning and paired TCR sequencing of expanded tumor-infiltrating lymphocytes were first used to define MCPyV-specific clonotypes. The study at large found these results: Normal tissue biopsies were not studied.

The CDR3, from cysteine to phenylalanine, totals 13 residues. Only the CDR3 DNA is retained, 39 bases long and in frame from the first base. Compared with germline, V lacks 7 bases and J lacks 2 bases; bases without a gene match: 6. CDR1 and CDR2 are drawn from the germline V gene: SQVTM, ANQGSEA. TRB CDR3 sequencing and data processing of tumor genomic DNA were performed with the immunoSEQ assay. In TCRdb, the immuneACCESS table is reduced to in-frame sequences with V and J assigned. These tables do not hold every clone; where another copy was compared, an unresolved V gene accounts for under half, and the others remain unexplained. Counted in this sample were about 15,000 clones; roughly four fifths of them appeared once. The ten largest make up about 15% of the sample. In the case of this clone: Which antigen it targets is not known. There are no base qualities to consult, and no much larger clone falls within one base.

Biopsy-confirmed MCPyV-positive Merkel cell carcinoma was present in the study subjects, and positive serum antibodies to T-antigen were found in every subject. Genomic DNA was extracted from roughly 6 adjacent 10-micron frozen tumor sections without cell sorting or culture. Optimal cutting temperature compound was used to freeze tumor biopsy tissue measuring roughly 5 x 5 x 5 mm. In the frozen biopsy, scout sections stained with hematoxylin and eosin confirmed plenty of Merkel cell carcinoma along with infiltrating cells. Sequences were obtained from tumor tissue. The sequence is built from TRBV29-1 and TRBJ1-1, and 8 bases in between align with TRBD1. The origin of this receptor is an adult with Merkel cell carcinoma. The bases read TGCAGCGCCGGACAGGGAACTAACACTGAAGCTTTCTTT. Its protein is CSAGQGTNTEAFF.